This TCR beta chain was captured in a study of CXCR3-negative and CXCR3-positive naive CD8 T cells. The authors made the TRB cDNA libraries by 5' RACE using UMI labels. TCRdb reanalyzed the 5' RACE reads and collapses them to one entry per CDR3 protein, without DNA. The sample data list fewer than 140,000 distinct CDR3 sequences. Each CD8+ T cell subset was sorted in triplicate, a few hundred thousand cells each. Identification of naive CD8+ T cells rested on CD45RO-CCR7+CD27+CD95- status. Study-wide results and caveats: Researchers reported similar TRBV-TRBJ usage in naive CXCR3-negative and CXCR3-positive cells, though memory differed. Memory CD8+ T cell repertoires were far less diverse than both naive subsets. In CXCR3-positive naive cells, the TRB CDR3s were more hydrophobic than in CXCR3-negative naive cells.

As regards this clonotype: As yet, its antigen is unknown.

Sequencing was carried out using naive CXCR3+ CD8+ T cells from blood. The subset is: CD45RO-CCR7+CD27+CD95- naive CD8+ T cells expressing CXCR3 (TNR3+). The sequence came from a human donor in good health. Some clones in this sample may be carry-over from other donors' samples.

The CDR3 here is CASSSMTGYEQYF. The V call is TRBV5-1, the J call TRBJ2-7; the D call of TRBD1 rests on TCRdb alone, since no DNA is present to check it. This CDR3 is 13 amino acids long. Germline CDR1 reads SGHRS; CDR2 reads YFSETQ.